Each of the 4 T cell receptor beta chains below was sequenced from the same sample in a study of a mutant IDH1 vaccine in newly diagnosed glioma (dated by TCRdb to the early 2020s). In the paper's terms, the time point label means: week 47, end of study. Every vaccine dose consisted of 300 ug of a 20-mer mutant IDH1 peptide in Montanide, administered subcutaneously together with topical imiquimod. Their antigens remain unidentified. Library preparation was by the immunoSEQ multiplex PCR assay. TCRdb mirrors the immuneACCESS table, restricted to in-frame sequences. Some clones are absent from its copies; in checked studies, under half trace to an unresolved V gene, and the reason for the others is unknown. The sample table lists around 26,000 clones, about 80% of them with a count of one. The ten biggest clones cover 3% to 4% of the sample. Specimen: PBMCs, collected from a glioma patient whose treatment included an IDH1 peptide vaccine. The receptor set was obtained from a middle-aged man with glioma. Some clones in this sample may be carry-over from other donors' samples.

The chain's CDR3 is CASSSHGGGDGYTF. The CDR3 DNA follows: TGTGCCAGTAGTTCGCATGGAGGAGGAGATGGCTACACCTTC. The chain employs TRBV19 and TRBJ1-2; D gene unclear. V lost 5 bases to trimming and J lost 6 bases, with 16 bases between them. The CDR3 is 14 amino acids. Per germline, CDR1 LNHDA and CDR2 SQIVND (reference sequence).

The V call is TRBV4-1, the J call TRBJ2-5; 8 bases agree with TRBD1. The CDR3 spans 17 residues. Germline values: CDR1 MGHRA, CDR2 YSYEKL. With 0 bases clipped from V and 1 base from J, the junction kept 7 bases outside the gene matches. CDR3 in amino acids: CASSQDFGTGLQETQYF. The CDR3 bases are TGCGCCAGCAGCCAAGATTTTGGGACAGGCCTCCAAGAGACCCAGTACTTC.

The CDR3 sequence: CAWRHGTGTGKAFF. The CDR3 DNA reads as TGTGCCTGGAGGCATGGAACAGGGACAGGGAAAGCTTTCTTT. The genes are TRBV30 and TRBJ1-1; 9 positions match TRBD1. The junction had 11 bases not matched to a gene; V was cut back by 3 bases and J by 9 bases. The CDR3 length is 14 residues. Germline loops: CDR1 GTSNPN, CDR2 SVGIG (reference sequence).

The rearrangement uses TRBV7-2 and TRBJ1-2; 7 nucleotides line up with TRBD1. Germline trimming cut 5 bases from V and 8 bases from J; bases unmatched to any gene: 11. Germline V gene sequence: CDR1 SGHTA, CDR2 FQGNSA. The CDR3 contains 14 residues. The CDR3 protein is CASSTPGQFWGYTF. CDR3 coding DNA: TGTGCCAGCAGCACACCGGGACAGTTCTGGGGCTACACCTTC.